The 3 T cell receptor beta chains below come from one sample, sequenced in a study of T cell clonality in common variable immunodeficiency. Using immunoSEQ multiplex PCR, the repertoire was profiled, and TCRdb retains in-frame clones only, with some absent. The profile covers approximately 40,000 clones, none occurring a single time. The sequenced sample consisted of peripheral blood mononuclear cells. The source is a person between 18 and 75 years old in good health.

This clone turned up a few times. The read terminates 3 residues ahead of where the CDR3 ends, so the germline J gene completes it. V and J are TRBV2 and TRBJ1-4; maybe TRBD1 (5 bases). CDR3 length: 16 amino acids. Deletions cut 0 bases from V and 7 bases from J, with 15 bases between. Looked up from germline, CDR1 is SNHLY and CDR2 is FYNNEI. The sequenced CDR3 bases are TGTGCCAGCAGTGAAGCGGCCGGGGGGGAGGCTGAAAAA. Translated, it gives CASSEAAGGEAEK. The entire CDR3 protein is CASSEAAGGEAEKLFF.

This clone was counted ten times or more. The read falls 3 residues short of the CDR3 end, and the missing part is taken from the germline J gene. The chain is built from TRBV29-1 and TRBJ1-2; possible D gene TRBD1, 6 bases. Germline CDR1 SQVTM, CDR2 ANQGSEA. V lost 7 bases to trimming and J lost 3 bases, with 15 bases between them. The CDR3 is made up of 13 amino acids. CDR3 DNA (partial): TGCAGCGCCGGACAGTCTACAGACTATGGC. This translates into CSAGQSTDYG. The whole CDR3 protein is CSAGQSTDYGYTF. Complete variable domain (other parts from reference TRBV29-1 and TRBJ1-2): SAVISQKPSRDICQRGTSLTIQCQVDSQVTMMFWYRQQPGQSLTLIATANQGSEATYESGFVIDKFPISRPNLTFSTLTVSNMSPEDSSIYLCSAGQSTDYGYTFGSGTRLTVV.

Many counts were recorded for this clone. The read gets to within 3 residues of the CDR3 end, and the germline J gene fills in the rest. The chain links TRBV20-1 to TRBJ2-3, with 7 bases matching TRBD2. Germline V gene data show CDR1 as DFQATT and CDR2 as SNEGSKA (reference sequence). This CDR3 spans 14 amino acids. With V trimmed by 3 bases and J by 2 bases, 5 bases remained unmatched. CDR3 amino acids: CSARSGAFTDTQYF. Incomplete CDR3 DNA: TGCAGTGCTAGGAGCGGGGCCTTCACAGATACG.